The 19 T cell receptor beta chains below come from one sample, sequenced in a study of neurological immune-mediated disorders. One entry per CDR3 protein results from TCRdb running MiXCR on the 5' RACE reads. The sample lists more than 45,000 distinct CDR3 sequences, 4.2% seen once, with 2.9% in the top ten. Sequenced: PBMCs. These receptors originate from a man between 50 and 59 years old with multiple sclerosis.

This clonotype showed up many times. The rearrangement links TRBV4-1 to TRBJ2-5, with 14 positions matching TRBD2. CDR1 is MGHRA and CDR2 is YSYEKL in the germline V gene. Trimming cost V 2 bases and J 0 bases; bases outside gene matches: 11. The CDR3 loop spans 20 amino acids. CDR3 DNA sequence: TGCGCCAGCAGCCAATTTTTGAGACTAGCGGGAGGGGGGTACCAAGAGACCCAGTACTTC. Amino acids: CASSQFLRLAGGGYQETQYF.

This clonotype has more than one count but fewer than ten. The chain recombines TRBV18 with TRBJ2-7; 10 nucleotides match TRBD2. The junction had 3 bases not matched to a gene; V was cut back by 0 bases and J by 4 bases. This CDR3 is built from 15 residues. Germline lookup yields CDR1 KGHSH and CDR2 LQKENI. This CDR3 is CASSPPTSGTYEQYF. In nucleotides, the CDR3 is TGTGCCAGCTCACCACCAACTAGCGGGACGTACGAGCAGTACTTC.

This clonotype showed up many times. This sequence joins TRBV5-1 and TRBJ2-7; 7 bases map to TRBD2. CDR1 SGHRS and CDR2 YFSETQ come from the germline V gene. V was pared by 2 bases and J by 2 bases, with 4 bases of the junction left unmatched. The length of the CDR3 is 14 residues. The chain's CDR3 is CASSFGRPPYEQYF. For the CDR3, the DNA is TGCGCCAGCAGCTTCGGGAGGCCGCCCTACGAGCAGTACTTC. Combining the CDR3 with reference TRBV5-1 and TRBJ2-7 gives the whole variable domain KAGVTQTPRYLIKTRGQQVTLSCSPISGHRSVSWYQQTPGQGLQFLFEYFSETQRNKGNFPGRFSGRQFSNSRSEMNVSTLELGDSALYLCASSFGRPPYEQYFGPGTRLTVT.

Only a few counts were recorded for this clonotype. This chain uses TRBV5-1 with TRBJ2-3; D is possibly TRBD1 or TRBD2 (5 bases each). The V end was cut by 2 bases, the J end by 6 bases, with 16 bases between. Germline V gene sequence: CDR1 SGHRS, CDR2 YFSETQ. The CDR3 contains 15 residues. CDR3 DNA: TGCGCCAGCAGCTTTGACGGGGCGTTAACTGATACGCAGTATTTT. This encodes CASSFDGALTDTQYF.

This clonotype was counted ten times or more. This chain joins TRBV7-6 and TRBJ2-1; 7 positions match TRBD2. Germline-derived CDR1 and CDR2 are SGHVS and FNYEAQ. This CDR3 is 18 amino acids long. V lost 2 bases and J lost 4; bases outside the gene matches: 14. CDR3 in DNA: TGTGCCAGCAGCTTACTCCCTTTGGCGGGAGTAGAGTACAATGAGCAGTTCTTC. Amino acids: CASSLLPLAGVEYNEQFF.

There are many counts of this clonotype. V is TRBV12-3 or TRBV12-4 and J is TRBJ2-7, with unresolved D. The CDR3 runs 12 residues. V dropped 3 bases and J dropped 4 bases, with 7 bases sitting between them. CDR3 in amino acids: CASSFAQYEQYF. For the CDR3, the DNA is TGTGCCAGCAGTTTTGCCCAGTACGAGCAGTACTTC.

This clonotype was counted ten times or more. The chain links TRBV5-1 to TRBJ1-1; D unresolved. This CDR3 region has 15 residues. CDR1 and CDR2 (germline): SGHRS, YFSETQ. The V end was cut by 2 bases, the J end by 7 bases, with 18 bases between. Here the CDR3 reads CASSLIVSSGGEAFF. The DNA of the CDR3 is TGCGCCAGCAGCTTAATCGTTTCATCAGGTGGTGAAGCTTTCTTT.

This clonotype occurred many times. The chain carries TRBV5-6 and TRBJ2-5, with D hard to call. V was trimmed by 0 bases and J by 1 base, leaving 4 bases between them. This CDR3 is 13 amino acids long. Germline V gives CDR1 SGHDT, CDR2 YYEEEE. CDR3 in amino acids: CASSLDFQETQYF. In DNA form, the CDR3 reads TGTGCCAGCAGCTTGGACTTCCAAGAGACCCAGTACTTC.

This clonotype was detected ten times or more. The rearrangement joins TRBV20-1 to TRBJ2-1; 7 bases line up with TRBD2. V shed 1 base and J 1 base; nucleotides not matched to a gene: 7. Germline V gene lookup returns CDR1 DFQATT and CDR2 SNEGSKA (reference sequence). The CDR3 loop spans 16 amino acids. The CDR3: CSARGWGGSSYNEQFF. The CDR3 DNA reads as TGCAGTGCTAGAGGCTGGGGCGGGAGTTCCTACAATGAGCAGTTCTTC.

The rearrangement uses TRBV15 and TRBJ2-6; D ambiguous. V lost 4 bases, J lost 2 bases, and 6 bases lay in between. Germline CDR1 reads LNHNV; CDR2 reads YYDKDF (reference sequence). This CDR3 comprises 14 residues. The DNA for the CDR3 is TGTGCCACCAGCATCGGCGCTGGGGCCAACGTCCTGACTTTC. Translation gives CATSIGAGANVLTF.

Many counts were recorded for this clonotype. The chain combines TRBV5-8 with TRBJ2-7; maybe TRBD1 (6 bases). The CDR3 loop spans 17 amino acids. Germline CDR1 and CDR2: SGHTS and YDEGEE. The ends were cut back, 0 bases at V and 4 bases at J, with 20 bases in the middle. CDR3 loop: CASSLGDIPLGAYEQYF. CDR3 nucleotides: TGTGCCAGCAGCTTGGGGGACATCCCGCTCGGGGCGTACGAGCAGTACTTC. Complete variable domain (other parts from reference TRBV5-8 and TRBJ2-7): EAGVTQSPTHLIKTRGQQATLRCSPISGHTSVYWYQQALGLGLQFLLWYDEGEERNRGNFPPRFSGRQFPNYSSELNVNALELEDSALYLCASSLGDIPLGAYEQYFGPGTRLTVT.

In its sample, this clonotype was seen a few times. V usage is TRBV29-1 and J usage is TRBJ2-1; D is unresolved. The length of the CDR3 is 11 residues. Germline V lookup: CDR1 SQVTM, CDR2 ANQGSEA. Trimming removed 7 bases from V and 8 bases from J, with 12 bases in between. CDR3 protein: CSAGTLDEQFF. DNA of the CDR3: TGCAGCGCTGGCACCTTGGATGAGCAGTTCTTC.

The table lists this clonotype with many counts. The chain has TRBV10-2 and TRBJ2-7, with D perhaps being TRBD1 or TRBD2 (5 bases each). Germline CDR1 is WSHSY and CDR2 is SAAADI. The CDR3 covers 13 residues. V lost 3 bases to trimming and J lost 1 base, with 7 bases between them. The CDR3 protein is CASSEWGSYEQYF. The CDR3 region has the DNA TGCGCCAGCAGTGAATGGGGGTCCTACGAGCAGTACTTC.

This clonotype was recorded at least ten times. J is TRBJ1-2 and V is TRBV9; 7 bases line up with TRBD1. Germline-derived CDR1 and CDR2 are SGDLS and YYNGEE. The J segment lost 7 bases and the V segment lost 2 bases, leaving 2 bases of the junction unmatched. The CDR3 sequence is 12 residues long. CDR3 residues: CASSVAGGGYTF. The CDR3 DNA reads TGTGCCAGCAGCGTCGCAGGGGGTGGCTACACCTTC.

This clonotype was counted at least ten times. V and J are TRBV12-3 or TRBV12-4 and TRBJ2-7; D remains unclear. The CDR3 is 12 amino acids. V gave up 6 bases and J gave up 4 bases, with 10 bases separating them. CDR3 in amino acids: CASSLYTYEQYF. The CDR3 DNA is TGTGCCAGCAGCCTATATACTTACGAGCAGTACTTC.

This clonotype was seen at least ten times. In nucleotides, the CDR3 is TGTGCCAGCAGTTCCCGGACAGGGGTTACCTACGAGCAGTACTTC. Its translation is CASSSRTGVTYEQYF. The gene calls are TRBV28 and TRBJ2-7; 9 bases fit TRBD1. There are 15 residues in the CDR3. The germline V gene has CDR1 MDHEN and CDR2 SYDVKM. V lost 4 bases to trimming and J lost 2 bases; unmatched junction nucleotides: 6. The whole variable domain, filled in from reference TRBV28 and TRBJ2-7, reads DVKVTQSSRYLVKRTGEKVFLECVQDMDHENMFWYRQDPGLGLRLIYFSYDVKMKEKGDIPEGYSVSREKKERFSLILESASTNQTSMYLCASSSRTGVTYEQYFGPGTRLTVT.

This clonotype was found many times. The chain combines TRBV20-1 with TRBJ2-1, with 9 bases aligning to TRBD2. Germline trimming cut 4 bases from V and 8 bases from J; bases unmatched to any gene: 9. Germline CDR1 and CDR2: DFQATT and SNEGSKA (reference sequence). There are 14 residues in the CDR3. The CDR3 reads CSAKFPSGIDEQFF. CDR3 DNA: TGCAGTGCTAAATTTCCTAGCGGGATAGATGAGCAGTTCTTC.

This clonotype was counted ten times or more. The rearrangement uses TRBV20-1 and TRBJ1-5; the D gene is possibly TRBD1 (5 bases). Germline values: CDR1 DFQATT, CDR2 SNEGSKA (reference sequence). The germline V and J ends were trimmed by 1 base and 4 bases, with 8 bases remaining between them. This CDR3 contains 13 residues. For the CDR3, the DNA is TGCAGTGCTAGAGTGTGGGGGAATCAGCCCCAGCATTTT. It yields the protein CSARVWGNQPQHF.

This clonotype came up a few times. The V gene is TRBV20-1, the J gene TRBJ2-7; perhaps TRBD1 as D (6 bases). There are 13 residues in the CDR3. CDR1 is DFQATT, CDR2 SNEGSKA, per germline (reference sequence). V lost 1 base and J lost 2, with 9 bases in between. CDR3 bases: TGCAGTGCTAGAGTTAGGGGGACCTACGAGCAGTACTTC. It yields the protein CSARVRGTYEQYF.